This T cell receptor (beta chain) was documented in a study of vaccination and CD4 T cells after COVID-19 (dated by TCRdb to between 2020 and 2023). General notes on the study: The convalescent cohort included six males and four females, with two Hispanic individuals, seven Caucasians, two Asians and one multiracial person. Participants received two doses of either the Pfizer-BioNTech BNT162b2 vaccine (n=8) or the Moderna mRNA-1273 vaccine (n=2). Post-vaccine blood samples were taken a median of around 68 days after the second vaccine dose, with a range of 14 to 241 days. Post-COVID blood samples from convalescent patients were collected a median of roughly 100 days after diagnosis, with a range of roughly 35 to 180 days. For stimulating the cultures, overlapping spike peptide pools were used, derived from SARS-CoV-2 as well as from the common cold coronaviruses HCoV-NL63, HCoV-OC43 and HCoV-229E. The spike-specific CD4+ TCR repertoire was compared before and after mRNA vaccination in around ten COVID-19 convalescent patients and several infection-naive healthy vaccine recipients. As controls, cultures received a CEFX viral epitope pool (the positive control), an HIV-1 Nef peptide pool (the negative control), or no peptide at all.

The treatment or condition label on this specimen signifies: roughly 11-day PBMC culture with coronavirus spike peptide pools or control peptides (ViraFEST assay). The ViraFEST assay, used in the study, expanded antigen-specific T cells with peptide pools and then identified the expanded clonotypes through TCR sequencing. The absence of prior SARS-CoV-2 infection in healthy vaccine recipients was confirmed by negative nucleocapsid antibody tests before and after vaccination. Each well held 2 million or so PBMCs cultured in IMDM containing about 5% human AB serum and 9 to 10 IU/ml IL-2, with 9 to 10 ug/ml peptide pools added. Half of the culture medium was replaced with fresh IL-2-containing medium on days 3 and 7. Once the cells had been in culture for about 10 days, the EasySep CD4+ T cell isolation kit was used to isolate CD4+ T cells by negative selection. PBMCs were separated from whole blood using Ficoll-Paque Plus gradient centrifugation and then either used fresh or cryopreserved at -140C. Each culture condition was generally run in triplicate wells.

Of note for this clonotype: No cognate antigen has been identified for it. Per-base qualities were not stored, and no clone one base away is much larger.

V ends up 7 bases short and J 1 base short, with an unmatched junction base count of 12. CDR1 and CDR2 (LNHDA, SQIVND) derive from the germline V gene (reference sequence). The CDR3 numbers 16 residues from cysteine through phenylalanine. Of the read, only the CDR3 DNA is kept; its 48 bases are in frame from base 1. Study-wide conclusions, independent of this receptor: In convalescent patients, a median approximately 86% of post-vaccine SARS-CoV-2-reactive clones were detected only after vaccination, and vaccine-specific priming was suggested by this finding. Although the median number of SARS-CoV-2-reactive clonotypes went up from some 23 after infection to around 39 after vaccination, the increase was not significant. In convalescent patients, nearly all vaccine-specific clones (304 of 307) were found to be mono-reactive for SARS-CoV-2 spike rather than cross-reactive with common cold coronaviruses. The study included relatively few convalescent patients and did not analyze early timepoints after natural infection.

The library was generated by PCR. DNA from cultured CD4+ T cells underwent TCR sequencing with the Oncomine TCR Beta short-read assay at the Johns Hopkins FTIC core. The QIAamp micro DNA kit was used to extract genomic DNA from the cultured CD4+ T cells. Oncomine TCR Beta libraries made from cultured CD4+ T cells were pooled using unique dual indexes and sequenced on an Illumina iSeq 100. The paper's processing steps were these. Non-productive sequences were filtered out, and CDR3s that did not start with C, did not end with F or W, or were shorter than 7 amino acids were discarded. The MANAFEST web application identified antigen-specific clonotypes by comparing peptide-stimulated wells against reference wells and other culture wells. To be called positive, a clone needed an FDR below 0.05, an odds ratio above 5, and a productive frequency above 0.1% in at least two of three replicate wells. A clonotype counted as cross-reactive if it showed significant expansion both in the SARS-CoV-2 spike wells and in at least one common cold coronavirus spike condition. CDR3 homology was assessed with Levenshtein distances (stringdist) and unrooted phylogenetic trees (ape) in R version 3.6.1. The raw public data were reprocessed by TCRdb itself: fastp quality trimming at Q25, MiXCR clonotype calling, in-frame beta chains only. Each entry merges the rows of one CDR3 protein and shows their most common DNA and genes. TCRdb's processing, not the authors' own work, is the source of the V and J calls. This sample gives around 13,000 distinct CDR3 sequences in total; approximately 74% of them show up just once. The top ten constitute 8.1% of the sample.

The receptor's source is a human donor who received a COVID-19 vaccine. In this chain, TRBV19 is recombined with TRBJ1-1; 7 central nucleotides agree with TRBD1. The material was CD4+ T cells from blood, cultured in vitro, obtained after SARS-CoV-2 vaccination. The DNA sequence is TGTGCCAGTACTGAACAGGGGTCCCAGGCGAACACTGAAGCTTTCTTT. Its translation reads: CASTEQGSQANTEAFF.